The T cell receptor beta chain under discussion was sequenced for a study of cytomegalovirus exposure and HLA in healthy donors. Study as a whole: An analysis done earlier identified 120 million or so unique TCR beta sequences from about 180 million T cells.

Use of 60 Vbeta and 13 Jbeta primers characterized the PCR. Clones were read by immunoSEQ multiplex PCR, and TCRdb kept only the in-frame ones, dropping some. Here the sample spans more than 45,000 clones, about 82% being singletons. V shed 0 bases and J shed 2 bases, with 7 bases lying between them. Germline loops: CDR1 SGHTA, CDR2 FQGNSA. The length of the CDR3 is 14 residues. As for this clone: Its antigen is as yet unknown.

General study results and limits: The Asian-associated ancestry cluster reportedly had fewer N-insertions than the roughly 700-donor mean in a later analysis. In a later analysis, DRB1 alleles had the most associated TCRs; HLA-C alleles the fewest.

The chain joins TRBV7-2 to TRBJ2-5; no reliable D call. Material: PBMCs. This receptor was identified in a man aged 30-40 years in good health and CMV-seronegative. The DNA for the CDR3 is TGTGCCAGCAGCTTAGCGTCCAGGCAAGAGACCCAGTACTTC. Its translation is CASSLASRQETQYF. Full variable domain (missing parts from reference TRBV7-2 and TRBJ2-5): GAGVSQSPSNKVTEKGKDVELRCDPISGHTALYWYRQSLGQGLEFLIYFQGNSAPDKSGLPSDRFSAERTGGSVSTLTIQRTQQEDSAVYLCASSLASRQETQYFGPGTRLLVL.